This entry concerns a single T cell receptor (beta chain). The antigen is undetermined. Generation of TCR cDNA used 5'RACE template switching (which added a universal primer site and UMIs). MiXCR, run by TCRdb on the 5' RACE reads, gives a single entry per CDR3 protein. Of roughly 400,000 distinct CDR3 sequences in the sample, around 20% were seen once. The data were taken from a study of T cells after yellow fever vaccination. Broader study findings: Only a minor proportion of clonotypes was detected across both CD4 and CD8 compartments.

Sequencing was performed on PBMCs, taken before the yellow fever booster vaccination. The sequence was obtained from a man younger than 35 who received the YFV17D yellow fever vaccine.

CDR3 protein: CASSLGPGVGNTEAFF. In nucleotides, the CDR3 is TGTGCCAGCAGCTTAGGGCCGGGGGTCGGGAACACTGAAGCTTTCTTT. The rearrangement links TRBV11-2 to TRBJ1-1; D possibly corresponds to TRBD1 (5 bases). The CDR3 totals 16 residues. Germline V lookup: CDR1 SGHAT, CDR2 FQNNGV. Trimming took off 1 base at V and 1 base at J, with 13 bases between the two ends.